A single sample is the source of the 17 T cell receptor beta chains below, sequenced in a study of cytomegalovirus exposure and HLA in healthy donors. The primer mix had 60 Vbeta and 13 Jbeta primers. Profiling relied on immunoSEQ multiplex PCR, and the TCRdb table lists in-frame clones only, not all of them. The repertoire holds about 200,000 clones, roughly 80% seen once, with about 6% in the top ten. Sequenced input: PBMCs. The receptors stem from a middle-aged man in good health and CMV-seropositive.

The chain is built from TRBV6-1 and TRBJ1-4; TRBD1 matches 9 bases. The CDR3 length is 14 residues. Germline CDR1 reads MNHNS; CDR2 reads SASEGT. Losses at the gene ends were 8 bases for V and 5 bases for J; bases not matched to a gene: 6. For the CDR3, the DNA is TGTGCCAGCGTGCCGGACAGGGGCAATGAAAAACTGTTTTTT. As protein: CASVPDRGNEKLFF.

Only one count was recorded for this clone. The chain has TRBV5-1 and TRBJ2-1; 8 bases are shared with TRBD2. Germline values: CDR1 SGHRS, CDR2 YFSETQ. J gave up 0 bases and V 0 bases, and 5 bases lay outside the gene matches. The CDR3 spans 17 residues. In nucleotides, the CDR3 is TGCGCCAGCAGCTTGGACGGGAGGGCCTTCTCCTACAATGAGCAGTTCTTC. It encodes CASSLDGRAFSYNEQFF. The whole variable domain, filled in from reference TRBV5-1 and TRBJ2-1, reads KAGVTQTPRYLIKTRGQQVTLSCSPISGHRSVSWYQQTPGQGLQFLFEYFSETQRNKGNFPGRFSGRQFSNSRSEMNVSTLELGDSALYLCASSLDGRAFSYNEQFFGPGTRLTVL.

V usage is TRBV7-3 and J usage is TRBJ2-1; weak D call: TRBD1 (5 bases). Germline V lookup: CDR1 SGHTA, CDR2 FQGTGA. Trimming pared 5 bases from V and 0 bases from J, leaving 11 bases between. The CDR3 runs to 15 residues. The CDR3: CASSATTASYNEQFF. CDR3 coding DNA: TGTGCCAGCAGCGCTACGACAGCCTCCTACAATGAGCAGTTCTTC.

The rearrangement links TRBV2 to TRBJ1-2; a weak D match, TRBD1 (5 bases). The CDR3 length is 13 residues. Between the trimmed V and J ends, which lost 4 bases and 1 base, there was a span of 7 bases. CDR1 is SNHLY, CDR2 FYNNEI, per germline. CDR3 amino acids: CASSVGLNYGYTF. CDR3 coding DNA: TGTGCCAGCAGTGTGGGGCTTAACTATGGCTACACCTTC.

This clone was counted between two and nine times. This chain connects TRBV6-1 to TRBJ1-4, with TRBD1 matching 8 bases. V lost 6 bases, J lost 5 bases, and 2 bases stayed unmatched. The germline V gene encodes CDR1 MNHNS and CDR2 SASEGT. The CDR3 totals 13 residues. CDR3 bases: TGTGCCAGCAGCCGGACAGGGAATGAAAAACTGTTTTTT. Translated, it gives CASSRTGNEKLFF.

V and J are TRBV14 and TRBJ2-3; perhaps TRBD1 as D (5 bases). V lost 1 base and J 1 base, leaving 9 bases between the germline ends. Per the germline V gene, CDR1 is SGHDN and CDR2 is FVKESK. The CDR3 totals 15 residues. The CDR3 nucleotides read TGTGCCAGCAGCCAAGTAGGACACGGCACAGATACGCAGTATTTT. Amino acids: CASSQVGHGTDTQYF.

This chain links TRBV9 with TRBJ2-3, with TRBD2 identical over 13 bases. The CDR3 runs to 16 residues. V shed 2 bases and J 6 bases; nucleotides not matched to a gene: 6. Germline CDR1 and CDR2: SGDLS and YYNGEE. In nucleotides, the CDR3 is TGTGCCAGCAGCGTTAGCGGACTAGCGGGAGCGGATACGCAGTATTTT. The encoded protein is CASSVSGLAGADTQYF.

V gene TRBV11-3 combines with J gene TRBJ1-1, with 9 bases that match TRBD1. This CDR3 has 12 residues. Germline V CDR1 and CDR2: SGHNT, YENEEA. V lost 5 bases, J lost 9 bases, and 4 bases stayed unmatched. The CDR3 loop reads CASSRDRDQAFF. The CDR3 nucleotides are TGTGCCAGCAGCCGGGACAGGGACCAAGCTTTCTTT.

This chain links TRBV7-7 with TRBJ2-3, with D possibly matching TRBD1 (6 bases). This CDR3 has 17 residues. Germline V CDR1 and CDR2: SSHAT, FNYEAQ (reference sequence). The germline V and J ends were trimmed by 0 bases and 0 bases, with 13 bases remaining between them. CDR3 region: CASSLAAGGVSTDTQYF. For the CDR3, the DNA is TGTGCCAGCAGCTTAGCAGCTGGGGGCGTCAGCACAGATACGCAGTATTTT.

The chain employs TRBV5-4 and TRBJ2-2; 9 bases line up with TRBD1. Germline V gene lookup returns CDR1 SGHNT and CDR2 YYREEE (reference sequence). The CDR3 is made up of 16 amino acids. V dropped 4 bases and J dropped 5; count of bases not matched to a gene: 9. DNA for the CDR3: TGTGCCAGCAGCACACCGGGACAGGGAAGAACCGGGGAGCTGTTTTTT. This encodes CASSTPGQGRTGELFF.

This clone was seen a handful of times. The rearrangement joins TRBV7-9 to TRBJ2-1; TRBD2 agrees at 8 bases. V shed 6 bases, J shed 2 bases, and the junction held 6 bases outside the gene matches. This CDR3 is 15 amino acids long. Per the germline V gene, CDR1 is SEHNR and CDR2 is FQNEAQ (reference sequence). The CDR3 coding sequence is TGTGCCAGCAGTAAAGCGGGACTAGCCTACAATGAGCAGTTCTTC. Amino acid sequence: CASSKAGLAYNEQFF.

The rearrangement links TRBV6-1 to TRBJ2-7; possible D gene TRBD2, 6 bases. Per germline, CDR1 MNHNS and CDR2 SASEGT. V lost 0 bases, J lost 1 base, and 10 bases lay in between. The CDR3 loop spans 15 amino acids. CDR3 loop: CASSEAAGTSYEQYV. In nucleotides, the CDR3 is TGTGCCAGCAGTGAAGCGGCCGGGACTTCCTACGAGCAGTACGTC.

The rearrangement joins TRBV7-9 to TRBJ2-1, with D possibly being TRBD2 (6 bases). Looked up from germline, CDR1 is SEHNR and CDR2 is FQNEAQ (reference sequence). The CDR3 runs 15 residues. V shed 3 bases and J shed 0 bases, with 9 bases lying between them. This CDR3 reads CASSLGLSSYNEQFF. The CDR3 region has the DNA TGTGCCAGCAGCTTGGGACTGAGCTCCTACAATGAGCAGTTCTTC. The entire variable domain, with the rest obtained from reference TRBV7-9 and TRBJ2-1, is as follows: DTGVSQNPRHKITKRGQNVTFRCDPISEHNRLYWYRQTLGQGPEFLTYFQNEAQLEKSRLLSDRFSAERPKGSFSTLEIQRTEQGDSAMYLCASSLGLSSYNEQFFGPGTRLTVL.

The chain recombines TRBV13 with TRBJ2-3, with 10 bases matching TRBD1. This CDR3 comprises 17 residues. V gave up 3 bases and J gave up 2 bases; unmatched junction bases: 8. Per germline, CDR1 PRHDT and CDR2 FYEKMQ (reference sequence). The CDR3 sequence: CASSFRTGGGSTDTQYF. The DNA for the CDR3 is TGTGCCAGCAGCTTTAGGACAGGGGGAGGCTCCACAGATACGCAGTATTTT.

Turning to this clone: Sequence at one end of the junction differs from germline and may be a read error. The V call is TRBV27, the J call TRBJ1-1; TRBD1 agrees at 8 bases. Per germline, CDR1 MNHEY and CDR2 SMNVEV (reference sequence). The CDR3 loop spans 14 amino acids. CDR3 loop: CASRDRVKNAEAFF. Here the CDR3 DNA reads TGTGCCAGCAGGGACAGGGTAAAGAACGCTGAAGCTTTCTTT.

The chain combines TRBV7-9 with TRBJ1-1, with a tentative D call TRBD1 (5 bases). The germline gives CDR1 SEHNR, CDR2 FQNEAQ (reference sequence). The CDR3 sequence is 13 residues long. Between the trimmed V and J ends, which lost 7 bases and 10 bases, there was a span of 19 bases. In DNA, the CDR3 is TGTGCCAGCACCCGTCCCGGGACTCCTGGAGCTTTCTTT. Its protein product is CASTRPGTPGAFF.

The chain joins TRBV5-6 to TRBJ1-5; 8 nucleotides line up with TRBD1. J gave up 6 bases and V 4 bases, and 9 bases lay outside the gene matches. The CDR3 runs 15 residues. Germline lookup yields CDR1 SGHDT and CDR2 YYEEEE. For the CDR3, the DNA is TGTGCCAGCAGCGACGACAGGGGTTTGGGTCAGCCCCAGCATTTT. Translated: CASSDDRGLGQPQHF.